The next 6 T cell receptor beta chains were all read from a single sample in a study of blood T cell repertoires in COVID-19. Measured with immunoSEQ multiplex PCR; TCRdb has only the in-frame clones, and not every one. The data contain roughly 300,000 clones, 75% to 90% of them singletons. The sample comprised PBMCs or T cells enriched from blood (not recorded which). The receptors originated from a woman between 45 and 65 years old who had recovered from COVID-19.

V and J are TRBV10-3 and TRBJ2-3, with 7 positions matching TRBD1. Germline V lookup: CDR1 ENHRY, CDR2 SYGVKD. Trimming removed 5 bases from V and 0 bases from J; junction bases left unmatched: 5. The CDR3 contains 15 residues. In DNA form, the CDR3 reads TGTGCCATCAGTCGGACAGGACCAAGCACAGATACGCAGTATTTT. Its translation: CAISRTGPSTDTQYF.

V gene TRBV7-2 combines with J gene TRBJ2-5, with D hard to call. Looked up from germline, CDR1 is SGHTA and CDR2 is FQGNSA. The CDR3 is 12 amino acids. V was trimmed by 5 bases and J by 1 base, leaving 5 bases between them. The CDR3 nucleotides are TGTGCCAGCAGCCAATTCCAAGAGACCCAGTACTTC. Translation gives CASSQFQETQYF.

The chain carries TRBV5-1 and TRBJ1-4; 10 bases match TRBD1. The CDR3 totals 15 residues. The germline V gene has CDR1 SGHRS and CDR2 YFSETQ. J lost 8 bases, V lost 4 bases, and 8 bases had no gene match. In nucleotides, the CDR3 is TGCGCCAGCAGCCCGGGGACAGGGGTGAAAGAAAAACTGTTTTTT. Translation gives CASSPGTGVKEKLFF.

The CDR3 nucleotides read TGTGCCAGTAGTACGGGTCAGGGTCTCTCACCCCTCCACTTT. Translating gives CASSTGQGLSPLHF. V and J are TRBV19 and TRBJ1-6, with a weak D call TRBD1 (5 bases). Germline assignment: CDR1 LNHDA and CDR2 SQIVND (reference sequence). This CDR3 contains 14 residues. The V end was cut by 4 bases, the J end by 10 bases, with 14 bases between.

This chain links TRBV9 with TRBJ2-1; 7 bases line up with TRBD1. V shed 5 bases, J shed 2 bases, and the junction held 13 bases outside the gene matches. Per the germline V gene, CDR1 is SGDLS and CDR2 is YYNGEE. The CDR3 has 17 residues. CDR3 DNA: TGTGCCAGCAGTGGCTTCCGACAGGGACGAACCTACAATGAGCAGTTCTTC. This encodes CASSGFRQGRTYNEQFF.

The rearrangement links TRBV5-1 to TRBJ2-7, with 7 bases fitting TRBD1. V was pared by 4 bases and J by 1 base, with 5 bases of the junction left unmatched. The CDR3 spans 14 residues. CDR1 and CDR2 from the germline V gene are SGHRS and YFSETQ. DNA for the CDR3: TGCGCCAGCAGCCCACCGGGACAGTCCTACGAGCAGTACTTC. Its protein product is CASSPPGQSYEQYF.